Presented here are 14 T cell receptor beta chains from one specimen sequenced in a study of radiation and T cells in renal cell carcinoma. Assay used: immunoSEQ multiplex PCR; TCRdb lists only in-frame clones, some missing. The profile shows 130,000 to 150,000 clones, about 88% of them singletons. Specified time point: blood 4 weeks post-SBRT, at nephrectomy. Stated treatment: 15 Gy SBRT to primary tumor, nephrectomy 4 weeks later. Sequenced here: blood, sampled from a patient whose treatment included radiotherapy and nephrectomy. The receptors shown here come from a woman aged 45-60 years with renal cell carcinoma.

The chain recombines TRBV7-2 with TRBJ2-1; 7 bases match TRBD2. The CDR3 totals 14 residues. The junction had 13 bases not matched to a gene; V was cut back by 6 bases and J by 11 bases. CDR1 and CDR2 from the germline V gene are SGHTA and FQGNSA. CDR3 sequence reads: CASSLTAGSGQQFF. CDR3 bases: TGTGCCAGCAGTTTAACAGCGGGGTCTGGTCAGCAGTTCTTC.

The CDR3 here is CASTTGEEQYF. DNA for the CDR3: TGTGCCAGCACCACAGGGGAAGAGCAGTACTTC. V gene TRBV6-5 combines with J gene TRBJ2-7; the match to TRBD1 covers 7 bases. The ends lost 7 bases at V and 7 bases at J; junction bases unmatched: 4. Germline CDR1 MNHEY, CDR2 SVGAGI. The CDR3 covers 11 residues.

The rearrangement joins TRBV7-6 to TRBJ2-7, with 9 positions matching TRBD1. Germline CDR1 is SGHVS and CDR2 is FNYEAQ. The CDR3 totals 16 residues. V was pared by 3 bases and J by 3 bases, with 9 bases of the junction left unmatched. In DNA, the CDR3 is TGTGCCAGCAGCTTCGGGGACAGGGTCCTGAGCTACGAGCAGTACTTC. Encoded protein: CASSFGDRVLSYEQYF.

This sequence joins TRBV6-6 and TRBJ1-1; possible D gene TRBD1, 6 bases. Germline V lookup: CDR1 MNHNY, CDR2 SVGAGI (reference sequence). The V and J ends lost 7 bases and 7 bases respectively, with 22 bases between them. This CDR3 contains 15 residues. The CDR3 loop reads CASTEPEGGNGEAFF. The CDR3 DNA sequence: TGTGCCAGCACCGAGCCCGAAGGGGGTAACGGTGAAGCTTTCTTT.

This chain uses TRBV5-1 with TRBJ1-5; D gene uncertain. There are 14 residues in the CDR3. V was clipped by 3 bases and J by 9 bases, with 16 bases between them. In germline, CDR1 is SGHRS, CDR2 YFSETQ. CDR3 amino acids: CASSSGPTSGPQHF. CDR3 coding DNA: TGCGCCAGCAGCTCAGGACCGACGAGCGGGCCCCAGCATTTT.

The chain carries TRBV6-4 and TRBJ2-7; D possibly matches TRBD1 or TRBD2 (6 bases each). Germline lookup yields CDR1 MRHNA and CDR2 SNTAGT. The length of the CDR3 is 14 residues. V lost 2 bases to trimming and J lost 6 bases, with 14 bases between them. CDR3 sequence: CASSDLSGGSEQYF. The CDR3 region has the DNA TGTGCCAGCAGTGACCTCTCCGGGGGCTCCGAGCAGTACTTC.

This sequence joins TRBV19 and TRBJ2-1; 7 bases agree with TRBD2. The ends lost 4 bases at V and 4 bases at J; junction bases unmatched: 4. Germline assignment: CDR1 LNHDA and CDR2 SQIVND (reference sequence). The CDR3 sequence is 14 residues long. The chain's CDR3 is CASSTWTSYNEQFF. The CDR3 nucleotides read TGTGCCAGTAGTACCTGGACTAGTTACAATGAGCAGTTCTTC. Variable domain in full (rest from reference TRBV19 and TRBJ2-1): DGGITQSPKYLFRKEGQNVTLSCEQNLNHDAMYWYRQDPGQGLRLIYYSQIVNDFQKGDIAEGYSVSREKKESFPLTVTSAQKNPTAFYLCASSTWTSYNEQFFGPGTRLTVL.

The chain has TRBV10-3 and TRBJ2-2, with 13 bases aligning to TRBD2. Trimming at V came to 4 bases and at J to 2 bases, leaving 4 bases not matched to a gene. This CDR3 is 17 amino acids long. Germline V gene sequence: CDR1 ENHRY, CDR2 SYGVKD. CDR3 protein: CAISVTSGGKNTGELFF. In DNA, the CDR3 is TGTGCCATCAGTGTGACTAGCGGGGGGAAAAACACCGGGGAGCTGTTTTTT.

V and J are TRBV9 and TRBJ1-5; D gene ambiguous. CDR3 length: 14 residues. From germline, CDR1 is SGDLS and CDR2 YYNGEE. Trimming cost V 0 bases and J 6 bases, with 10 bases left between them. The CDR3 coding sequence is TGTGCCAGCAGCGTAGGTGTAGGTAGTCAGCCCCAGCATTTT. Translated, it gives CASSVGVGSQPQHF.

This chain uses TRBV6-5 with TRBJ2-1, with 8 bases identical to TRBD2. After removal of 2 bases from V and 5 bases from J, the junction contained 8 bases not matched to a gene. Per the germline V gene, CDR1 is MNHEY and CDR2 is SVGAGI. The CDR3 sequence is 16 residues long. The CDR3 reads CASSYAGRGGDNEQFF. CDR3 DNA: TGTGCCAGCAGTTACGCGGGTCGGGGGGGAGACAATGAGCAGTTCTTC.

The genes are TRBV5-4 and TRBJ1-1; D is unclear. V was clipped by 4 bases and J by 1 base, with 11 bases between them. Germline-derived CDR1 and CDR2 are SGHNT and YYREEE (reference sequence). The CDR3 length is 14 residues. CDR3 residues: CASSRPEGNTEAFF. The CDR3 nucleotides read TGTGCCAGCAGCCGCCCGGAGGGGAACACTGAAGCTTTCTTT.

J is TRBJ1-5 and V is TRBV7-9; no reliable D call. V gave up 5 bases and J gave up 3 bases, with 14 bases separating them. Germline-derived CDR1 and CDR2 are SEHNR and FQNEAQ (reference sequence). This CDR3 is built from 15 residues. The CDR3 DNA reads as TGTGCCAGCAGCCGGAGCCCCCAGCCCAATCAGCCCCAGCATTTT. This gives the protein CASSRSPQPNQPQHF.

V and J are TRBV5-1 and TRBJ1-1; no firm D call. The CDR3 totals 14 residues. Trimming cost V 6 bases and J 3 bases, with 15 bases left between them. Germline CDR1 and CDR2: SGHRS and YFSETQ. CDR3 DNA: TGCGCCAGCAACTCGGAGGGATGGGACACTGAAGCTTTCTTT. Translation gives CASNSEGWDTEAFF. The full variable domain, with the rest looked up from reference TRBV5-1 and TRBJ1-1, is KAGVTQTPRYLIKTRGQQVTLSCSPISGHRSVSWYQQTPGQGLQFLFEYFSETQRNKGNFPGRFSGRQFSNSRSEMNVSTLELGDSALYLCASNSEGWDTEAFFGQGTRLTVV.

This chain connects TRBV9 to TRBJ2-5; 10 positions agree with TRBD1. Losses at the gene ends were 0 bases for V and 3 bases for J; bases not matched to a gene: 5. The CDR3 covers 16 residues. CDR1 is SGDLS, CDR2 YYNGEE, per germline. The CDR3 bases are TGTGCCAGCAGCGTAGGGAGAGGGACAGGGGAAGAGACCCAGTACTTC. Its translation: CASSVGRGTGEETQYF.